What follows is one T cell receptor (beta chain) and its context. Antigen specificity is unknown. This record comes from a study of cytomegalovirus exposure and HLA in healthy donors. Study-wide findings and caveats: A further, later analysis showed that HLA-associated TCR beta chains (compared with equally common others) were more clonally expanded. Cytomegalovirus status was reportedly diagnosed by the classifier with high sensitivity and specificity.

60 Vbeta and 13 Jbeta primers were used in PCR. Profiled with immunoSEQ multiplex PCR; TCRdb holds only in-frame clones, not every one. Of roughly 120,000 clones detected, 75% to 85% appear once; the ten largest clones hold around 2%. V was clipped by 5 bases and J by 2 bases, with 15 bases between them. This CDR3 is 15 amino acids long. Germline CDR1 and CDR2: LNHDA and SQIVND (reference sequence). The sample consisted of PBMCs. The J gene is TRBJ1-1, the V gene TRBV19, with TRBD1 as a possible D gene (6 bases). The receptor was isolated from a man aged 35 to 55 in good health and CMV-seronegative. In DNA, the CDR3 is TGTGCCAGTAGTGCCTTCGGGACACCTAACACTGAAGCTTTCTTT. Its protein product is CASSAFGTPNTEAFF.